These 10 T cell receptor beta chains share one sample of origin, sequenced in a study of a mutant IDH1 vaccine in newly diagnosed glioma. The table came from immunoSEQ multiplex PCR; TCRdb's copy has only in-frame clones and leaves some out. Of 52,000 or so clones listed, approximately 80% were seen once; the top ten hold roughly 3.2%. Described time point: week 5, during vaccination. In the vaccine, a single dose held 300 ug of the mutant IDH1 20-mer peptide, along with topical imiquimod. Their specific antigens are unknown. The source material was PBMCs, sampled from a glioma patient whose treatment included an IDH1 peptide vaccine. The origin of the receptors is a woman in her late teens or twenties with glioma. Some clones in this sample may be carry-over from other donors' samples.

CDR3 protein: CASSLSLNTEAFF. CDR3 sequence (DNA): TGTGCCAGCAGCTTGAGCTTGAACACTGAAGCTTTCTTT. The V gene is TRBV5-5, the J gene TRBJ1-1; no firm D call. The ends were cut back, 1 base at V and 0 bases at J, with 4 bases in the middle. The CDR3 contains 13 residues. The germline V gene has CDR1 SGHKS and CDR2 YYEKEE (reference sequence).

This clone has a single count. The gene calls are TRBV5-5 and TRBJ1-2; 9 bases are a match to TRBD1. The germline gives CDR1 SGHKS, CDR2 YYEKEE (reference sequence). The CDR3 sequence is 16 residues long. With V trimmed by 4 bases and J by 2 bases, 9 bases remained unmatched. CDR3 bases: TGTGCCAGCAGCCATCTACCCGGGACAGGGAACTATGGCTACACCTTC. This encodes CASSHLPGTGNYGYTF.

The rearrangement links TRBV2 to TRBJ1-5; tentatively, D is TRBD1 (6 bases). This CDR3 comprises 15 residues. CDR1 SNHLY and CDR2 FYNNEI come from the germline V gene. Between the trimmed V and J ends, which lost 6 bases and 4 bases, there was a span of 16 bases. CDR3 bases: TGTGCCAGCAGGTCCCAGGGGCTCCTTAATCAGCCCCAGCATTTT. Protein: CASRSQGLLNQPQHF.

The table lists this clone with a count of one. The chain links TRBV5-6 to TRBJ2-3, with no clear D. The CDR3 is 16 amino acids. V was shortened by 2 bases and J by 6 bases, with 19 bases between the two germline ends. Germline V gene sequence: CDR1 SGHDT, CDR2 YYEEEE. CDR3 in DNA: TGTGCCAGCAGCTTCGTTGGGCTAGTGGCATTCGATACGCAGTATTTT. Translated, it gives CASSFVGLVAFDTQYF.

The chain recombines TRBV7-9 with TRBJ2-3; D might be TRBD2 (5 bases). CDR1 and CDR2 from the germline V gene are SEHNR and FQNEAQ (reference sequence). CDR3 size: 14 residues. V was shortened by 6 bases and J by 1 base, with 11 bases between the two germline ends. CDR3 DNA sequence: TGTGCCAGCAGACCCTTCGGGGGCACAGATACGCAGTATTTT. Amino acid sequence: CASRPFGGTDTQYF.

This clone was found once. The V gene is TRBV18, the J gene TRBJ2-7, with 12 positions matching TRBD2. The CDR3 is made up of 19 amino acids. After removal of 2 bases from V and 0 bases from J, the junction contained 11 bases not matched to a gene. CDR1 and CDR2 (germline): KGHSH, LQKENI. The DNA of the CDR3 is TGTGCCAGCTCACCAGTTGGACTAGCGGGAACAAGGAGCTCCTACGAGCAGTACTTC. Translation gives CASSPVGLAGTRSSYEQYF.

The chain recombines TRBV7-6 with TRBJ1-1; no reliable D call. CDR3 length: 15 amino acids. V shed 0 bases and J shed 1 base, with 9 bases lying between them. Germline-derived CDR1 and CDR2 are SGHVS and FNYEAQ. CDR3 loop: CASSLAPAGNTEAFF. CDR3 nucleotides: TGTGCCAGCAGCTTAGCCCCAGCAGGGAACACTGAAGCTTTCTTT. Full variable domain (missing parts from reference TRBV7-6 and TRBJ1-1): GAGVSQSPRYKVTKRGQDVALRCDPISGHVSLYWYRQALGQGPEFLTYFNYEAQQDKSGLPNDRFSAERPEGSISTLTIQRTEQRDSAMYRCASSLAPAGNTEAFFGQGTRLTVV.

This rearrangement joins TRBV7-9 to TRBJ2-2; D possibly corresponds to TRBD1 (6 bases). The CDR3 is 15 residues long. The germline V and J ends were trimmed by 5 bases and 5 bases, with 15 bases remaining between them. Germline-derived CDR1 and CDR2 are SEHNR and FQNEAQ (reference sequence). CDR3 residues: CASSPGTSRTGELFF. The CDR3 DNA sequence: TGTGCCAGCAGCCCCGGGACAAGTCGGACCGGGGAGCTGTTTTTT.

The chain couples TRBV10-3 to TRBJ2-2; 7 nucleotides agree with TRBD1. Germline V gives CDR1 ENHRY, CDR2 SYGVKD. The CDR3 consists of 16 residues. V gave up 3 bases and J gave up 4 bases; unmatched junction bases: 8. The chain's CDR3 is CAISDRGRPGTGELFF. CDR3 DNA sequence: TGTGCCATCAGTGATAGGGGGCGGCCGGGCACCGGGGAGCTGTTTTTT.

The CDR3 DNA reads TGTGCCAGCAGTTTGGTAGCGGTGAGCTCCTACGAGCAGTACTTC. This gives the protein CASSLVAVSSYEQYF. The rearrangement uses TRBV27 and TRBJ2-7; weak D call: TRBD2 (6 bases). This CDR3 has 15 amino acids. Germline values: CDR1 MNHEY, CDR2 SMNVEV (reference sequence). V was clipped by 3 bases and J by 0 bases, with 12 bases between them.